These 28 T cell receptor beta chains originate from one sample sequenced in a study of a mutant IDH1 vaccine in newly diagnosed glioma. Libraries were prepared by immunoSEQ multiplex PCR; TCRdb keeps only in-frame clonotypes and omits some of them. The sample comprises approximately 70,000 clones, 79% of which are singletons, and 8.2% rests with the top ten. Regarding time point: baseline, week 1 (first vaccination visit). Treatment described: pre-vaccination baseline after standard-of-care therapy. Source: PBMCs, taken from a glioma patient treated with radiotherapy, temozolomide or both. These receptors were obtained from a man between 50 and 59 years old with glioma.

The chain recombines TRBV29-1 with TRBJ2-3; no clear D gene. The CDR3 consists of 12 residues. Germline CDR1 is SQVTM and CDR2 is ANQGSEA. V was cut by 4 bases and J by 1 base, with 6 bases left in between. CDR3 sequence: CSVAPGTDTQYF. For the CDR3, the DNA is TGCAGCGTTGCTCCAGGCACAGATACGCAGTATTTT.

The CDR3 nucleotides read TGCGCCAGCAGCAGAGTTGACAACCCGAACACCGGGGAGCTGTTTTTT. As protein: CASSRVDNPNTGELFF. The chain has TRBV5-1 and TRBJ2-2; D not certain. The CDR3 loop spans 16 amino acids. V lost 4 bases, J lost 0 bases, and 13 bases lay in between. The germline V gene encodes CDR1 SGHRS and CDR2 YFSETQ.

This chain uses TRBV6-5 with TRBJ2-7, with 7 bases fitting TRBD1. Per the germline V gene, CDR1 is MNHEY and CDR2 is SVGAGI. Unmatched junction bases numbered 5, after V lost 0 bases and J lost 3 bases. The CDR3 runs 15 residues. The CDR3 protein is CASSYSRDRRYEQYF. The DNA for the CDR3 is TGTGCCAGCAGTTACTCCCGGGACAGACGCTACGAGCAGTACTTC.

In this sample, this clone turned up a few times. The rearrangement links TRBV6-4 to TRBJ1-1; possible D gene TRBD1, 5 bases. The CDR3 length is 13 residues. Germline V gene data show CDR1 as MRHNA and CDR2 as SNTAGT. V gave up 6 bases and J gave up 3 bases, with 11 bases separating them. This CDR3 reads CASSRERDTEAFF. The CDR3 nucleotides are TGTGCCAGCAGCAGGGAGAGGGACACTGAAGCTTTCTTT.

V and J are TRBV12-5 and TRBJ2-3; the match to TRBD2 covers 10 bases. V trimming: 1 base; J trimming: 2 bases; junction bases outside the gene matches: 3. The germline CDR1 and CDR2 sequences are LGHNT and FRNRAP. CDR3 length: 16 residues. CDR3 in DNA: TGTGCTAGTGGTTTGGGGACTAGCGGTACCACAGATACGCAGTATTTT. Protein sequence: CASGLGTSGTTDTQYF.

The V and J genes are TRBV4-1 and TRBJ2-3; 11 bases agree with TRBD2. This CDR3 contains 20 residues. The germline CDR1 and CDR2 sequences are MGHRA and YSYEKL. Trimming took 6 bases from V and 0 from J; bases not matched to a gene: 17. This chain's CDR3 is CASRPRILAGGLYSTDTQYF. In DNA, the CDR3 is TGCGCCAGCAGACCCCGAATTCTAGCGGGGGGACTCTATAGCACAGATACGCAGTATTTT.

CDR3 region: CSVNTQGALSNYGYTF. Written as DNA, the CDR3 is TGCAGCGTTAATACGCAGGGGGCCCTCTCTAACTATGGCTACACCTTC. The chain joins TRBV29-1 to TRBJ1-2, with 8 bases matching TRBD1. The CDR3 is made up of 16 amino acids. CDR1 is SQVTM, CDR2 ANQGSEA, per germline. The V gene end was trimmed by 5 bases and the J gene end by 0 bases; junction bases not matched to a gene: 11.

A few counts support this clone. CDR3 DNA sequence: TGTGCCAGCAGTTCTTTTCGGGACACCTCAATGGGGCAGTTCTTC. Translated: CASSSFRDTSMGQFF. The chain combines TRBV7-2 with TRBJ2-1, with a tentative D call TRBD1 (6 bases). The CDR3 length is 15 residues. V dropped 6 bases and J dropped 12 bases, with 24 bases sitting between them. Germline lookup yields CDR1 SGHTA and CDR2 FQGNSA.

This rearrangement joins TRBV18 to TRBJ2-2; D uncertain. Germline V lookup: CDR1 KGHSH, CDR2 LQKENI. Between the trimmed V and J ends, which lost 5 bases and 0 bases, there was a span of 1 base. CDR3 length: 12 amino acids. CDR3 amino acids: CASSTNTGELFF. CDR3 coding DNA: TGTGCCAGCTCAACGAACACCGGGGAGCTGTTTTTT.

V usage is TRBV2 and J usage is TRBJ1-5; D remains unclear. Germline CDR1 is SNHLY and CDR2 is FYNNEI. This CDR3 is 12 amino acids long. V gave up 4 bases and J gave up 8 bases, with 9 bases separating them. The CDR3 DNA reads TGTGCCAGCAGTGTCACGGAGGAGCCCCAGCATTTT. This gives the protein CASSVTEEPQHF.

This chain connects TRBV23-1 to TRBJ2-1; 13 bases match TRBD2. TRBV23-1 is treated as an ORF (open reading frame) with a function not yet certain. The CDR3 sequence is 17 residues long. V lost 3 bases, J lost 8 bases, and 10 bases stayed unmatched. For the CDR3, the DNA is TGCGCCAGCAGTCACCTGGAGACTAGCGGGGGGAACCATGAGCAGTTCTTC. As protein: CASSHLETSGGNHEQFF.

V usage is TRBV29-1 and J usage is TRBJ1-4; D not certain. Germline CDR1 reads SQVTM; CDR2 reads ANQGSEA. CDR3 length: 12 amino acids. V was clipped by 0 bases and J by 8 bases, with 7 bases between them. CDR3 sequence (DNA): TGCAGCGTTGAAGATGAGTCCGAAAAACTGTTTTTT. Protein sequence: CSVEDESEKLFF.

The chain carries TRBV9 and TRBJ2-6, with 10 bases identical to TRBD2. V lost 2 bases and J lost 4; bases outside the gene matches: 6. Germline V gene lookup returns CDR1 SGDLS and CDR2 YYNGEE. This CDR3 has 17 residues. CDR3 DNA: TGTGCCAGCAGCGTGGCTAGCGGGGGACCCGGGGCCAACGTCCTGACTTTC. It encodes CASSVASGGPGANVLTF.

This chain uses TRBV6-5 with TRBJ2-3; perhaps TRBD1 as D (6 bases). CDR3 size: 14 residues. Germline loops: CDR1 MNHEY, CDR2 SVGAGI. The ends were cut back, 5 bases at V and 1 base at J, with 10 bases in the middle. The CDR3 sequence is CASSQGWGTDTQYF. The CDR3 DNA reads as TGTGCCAGCAGTCAGGGGTGGGGCACAGATACGCAGTATTTT.

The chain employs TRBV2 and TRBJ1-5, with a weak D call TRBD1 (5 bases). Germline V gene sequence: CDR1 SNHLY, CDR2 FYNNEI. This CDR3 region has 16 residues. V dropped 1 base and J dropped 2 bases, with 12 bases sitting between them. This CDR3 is CASSEEGGAGNQPQHF. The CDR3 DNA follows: TGTGCCAGCAGTGAAGAGGGTGGGGCAGGCAATCAGCCCCAGCATTTT.

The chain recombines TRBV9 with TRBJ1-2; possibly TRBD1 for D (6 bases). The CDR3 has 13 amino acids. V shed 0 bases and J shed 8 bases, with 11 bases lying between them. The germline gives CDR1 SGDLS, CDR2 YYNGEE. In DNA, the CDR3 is TGTGCCAGCAGCGTAGATCCAGGGGACGGCTACACCTTC. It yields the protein CASSVDPGDGYTF.

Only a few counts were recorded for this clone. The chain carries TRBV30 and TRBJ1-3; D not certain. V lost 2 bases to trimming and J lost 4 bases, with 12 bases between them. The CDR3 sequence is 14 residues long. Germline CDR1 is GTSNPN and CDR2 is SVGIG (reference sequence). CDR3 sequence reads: CAWSPSVGGNTIYF. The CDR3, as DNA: TGTGCCTGGAGTCCAAGCGTGGGGGGAAACACCATATATTTT.

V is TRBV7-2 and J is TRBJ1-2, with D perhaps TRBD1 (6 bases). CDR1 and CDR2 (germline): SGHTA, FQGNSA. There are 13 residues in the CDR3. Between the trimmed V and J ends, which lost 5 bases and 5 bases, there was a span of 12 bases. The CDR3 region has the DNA TGTGCCAGCAGCATTACAGGGACATATGGCTACACCTTC. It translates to CASSITGTYGYTF.

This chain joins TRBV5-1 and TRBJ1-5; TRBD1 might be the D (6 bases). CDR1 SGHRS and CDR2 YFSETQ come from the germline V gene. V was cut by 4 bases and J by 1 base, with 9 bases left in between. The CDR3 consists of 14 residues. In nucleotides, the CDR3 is TGCGCCAGCAGCATCGGGACAAGCAATCAGCCCCAGCATTTT. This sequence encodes CASSIGTSNQPQHF.

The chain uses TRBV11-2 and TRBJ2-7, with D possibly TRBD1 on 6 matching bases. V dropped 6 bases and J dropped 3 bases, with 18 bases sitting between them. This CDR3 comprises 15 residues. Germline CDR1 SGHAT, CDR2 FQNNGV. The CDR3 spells CASSFGGQGYYEQYF. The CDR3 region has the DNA TGTGCCAGCAGTTTTGGGGGCCAGGGGTACTACGAGCAGTACTTC.

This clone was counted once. As DNA, the CDR3 is TGTGCCAGCAGCTTCAATAATGAGCAGTTCTTC. Translation: CASSFNNEQFF. The J gene is TRBJ2-1, the V gene TRBV7-9; D gene unclear. The germline V gene encodes CDR1 SEHNR and CDR2 FQNEAQ (reference sequence). The length of the CDR3 is 11 residues. The V gene lost 3 bases and the J gene lost 7 bases, with 4 bases spanning the gap.

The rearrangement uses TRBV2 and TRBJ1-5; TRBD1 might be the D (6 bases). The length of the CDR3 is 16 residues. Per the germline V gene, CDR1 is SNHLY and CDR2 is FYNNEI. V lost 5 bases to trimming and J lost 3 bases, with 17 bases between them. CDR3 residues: CASSLDRSPYNQPQHF. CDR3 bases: TGTGCCAGCAGTCTAGACAGGTCACCTTACAATCAGCCCCAGCATTTT.

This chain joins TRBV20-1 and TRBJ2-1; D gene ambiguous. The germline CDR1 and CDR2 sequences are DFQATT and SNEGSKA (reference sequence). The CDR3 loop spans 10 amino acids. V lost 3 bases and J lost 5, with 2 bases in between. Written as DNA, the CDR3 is TGCAGTGCTAGCCACAATGAGCAGTTCTTC. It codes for CSASHNEQFF.

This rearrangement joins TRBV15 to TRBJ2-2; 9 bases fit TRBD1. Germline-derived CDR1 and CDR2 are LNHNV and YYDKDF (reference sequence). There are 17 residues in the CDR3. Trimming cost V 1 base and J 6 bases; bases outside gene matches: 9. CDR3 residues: CATSRAPGQGGSGELFF. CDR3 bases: TGTGCCACCAGCAGAGCCCCGGGACAGGGAGGATCCGGGGAGCTGTTTTTT.

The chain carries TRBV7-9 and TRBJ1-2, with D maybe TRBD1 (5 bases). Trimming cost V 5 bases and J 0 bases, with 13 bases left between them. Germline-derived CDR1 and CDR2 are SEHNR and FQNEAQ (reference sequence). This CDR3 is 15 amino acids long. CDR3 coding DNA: TGTGCCAGCAGCGATGGGGACGTCTCTAACTATGGCTACACCTTC. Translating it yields CASSDGDVSNYGYTF.

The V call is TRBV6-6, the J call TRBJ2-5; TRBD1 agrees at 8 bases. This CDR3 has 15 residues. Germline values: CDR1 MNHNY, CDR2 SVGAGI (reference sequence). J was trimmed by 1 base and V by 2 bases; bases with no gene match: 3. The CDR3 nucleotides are TGTGCCAGCAGTTACGCGGACAGGGCCCAAGAGACCCAGTACTTC. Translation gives CASSYADRAQETQYF.

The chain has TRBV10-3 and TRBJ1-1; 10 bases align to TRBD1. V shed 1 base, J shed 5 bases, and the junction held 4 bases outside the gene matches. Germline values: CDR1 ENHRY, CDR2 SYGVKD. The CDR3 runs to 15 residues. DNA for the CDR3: TGTGCCATCAGTGAGTTAGGGACAGGGGTAACTGAAGCTTTCTTT. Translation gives CAISELGTGVTEAFF.

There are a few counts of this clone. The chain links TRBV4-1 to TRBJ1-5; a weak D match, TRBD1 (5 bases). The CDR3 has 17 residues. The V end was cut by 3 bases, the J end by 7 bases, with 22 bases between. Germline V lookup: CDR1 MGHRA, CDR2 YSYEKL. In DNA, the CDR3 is TGCGCCAGCAGCCACCGCTATCCCGGGGACCGGTCCCAGCCCCAGCATTTT. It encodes CASSHRYPGDRSQPQHF.